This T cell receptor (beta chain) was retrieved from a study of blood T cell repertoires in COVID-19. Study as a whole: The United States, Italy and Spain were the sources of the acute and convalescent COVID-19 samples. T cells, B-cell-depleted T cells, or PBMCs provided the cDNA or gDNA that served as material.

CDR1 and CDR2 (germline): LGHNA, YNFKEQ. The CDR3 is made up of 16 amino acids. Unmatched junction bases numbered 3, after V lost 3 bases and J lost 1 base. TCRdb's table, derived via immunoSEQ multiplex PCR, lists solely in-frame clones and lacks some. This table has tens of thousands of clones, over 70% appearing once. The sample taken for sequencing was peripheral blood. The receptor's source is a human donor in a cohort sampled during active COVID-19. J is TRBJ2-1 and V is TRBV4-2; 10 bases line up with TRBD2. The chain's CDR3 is CASSQEAGGSYNEQFF. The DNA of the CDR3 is TGTGCCAGCAGCCAGGAAGCGGGGGGGTCCTACAATGAGCAGTTCTTC.